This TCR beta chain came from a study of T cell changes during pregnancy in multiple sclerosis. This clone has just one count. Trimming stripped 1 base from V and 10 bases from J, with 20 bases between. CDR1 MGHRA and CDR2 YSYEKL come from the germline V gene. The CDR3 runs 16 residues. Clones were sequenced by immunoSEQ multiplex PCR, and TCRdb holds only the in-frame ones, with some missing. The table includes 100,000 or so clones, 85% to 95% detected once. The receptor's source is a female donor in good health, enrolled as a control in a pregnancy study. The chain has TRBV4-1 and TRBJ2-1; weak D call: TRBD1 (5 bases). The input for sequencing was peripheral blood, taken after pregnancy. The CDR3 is CASSQGHSTKGREQFF. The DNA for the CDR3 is TGCGCCAGCAGCCAAGGTCATAGCACCAAGGGGCGGGAGCAGTTCTTC.